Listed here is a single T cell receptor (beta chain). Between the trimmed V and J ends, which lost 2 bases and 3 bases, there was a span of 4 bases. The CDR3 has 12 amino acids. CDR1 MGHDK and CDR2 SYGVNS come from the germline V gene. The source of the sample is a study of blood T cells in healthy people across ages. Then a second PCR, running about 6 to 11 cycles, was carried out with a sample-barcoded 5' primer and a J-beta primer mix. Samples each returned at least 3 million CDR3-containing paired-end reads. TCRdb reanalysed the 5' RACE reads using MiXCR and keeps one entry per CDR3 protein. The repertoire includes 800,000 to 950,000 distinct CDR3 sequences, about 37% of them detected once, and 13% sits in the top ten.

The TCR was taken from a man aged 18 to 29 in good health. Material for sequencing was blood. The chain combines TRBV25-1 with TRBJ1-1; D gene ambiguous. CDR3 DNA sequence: TGTGCCAGCAGTGAACAGGACACTGAAGCTTTCTTT. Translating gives CASSEQDTEAFF.